Sequencing of this T cell receptor beta chain was carried out in a study of blood T cell repertoires in COVID-19. The method was immunoSEQ multiplex PCR; TCRdb's version includes in-frame clones alone and lacks a portion of them. Found here are fewer than 250,000 clones, approximately 82% of them singletons; the top ten hold roughly 8%. CDR1 and CDR2 from the germline V gene are MRHNA and SNTAGT. This CDR3 has 13 amino acids. Trimming took 2 bases from V and 10 from J, leaving 14 bases between them. The clonotype comes from a woman aged 50 to 65 with acute or convalescent COVID-19. The V and J genes are TRBV6-4 and TRBJ1-1, with D possibly matching TRBD1 (6 bases). The sample taken for sequencing was peripheral blood. The CDR3 DNA reads as TGTGCCAGCAGTGACCGGCCGGGGGGCAGAGCTTTCTTT. This codes for CASSDRPGGRAFF.